This record covers a single T cell receptor beta chain. Here immunoSEQ multiplex PCR was the method, and the copy in TCRdb shows in-frame clones only, minus some. The data show under 90,000 clones, with roughly 94% seen just once and 0.25% held by the top ten. This entry belongs to a study of technical replicates of blood from four donors. Germline V CDR1 and CDR2: LGHNA, YNFKEQ. There are 15 residues in the CDR3. V gave up 0 bases and J gave up 7 bases; unmatched junction bases: 9. This chain joins TRBV4-2 and TRBJ2-7, with 7 bases lining up with TRBD2. The clonotype originates from a human donor in good health. Sequencing was carried out using T cells isolated from PBMCs. The CDR3, as DNA: TGTGCCAGCAGCCAAGATCCCAGCGGGGAGTGGGAGCAGTACTTC. This encodes CASSQDPSGEWEQYF.